Shown below are 29 T cell receptor beta chains from a single sample sequenced in a study of blood T cells in healthy people across ages. Primers used in a second PCR of about 7 to 11 cycles were a sample-barcoded 5' primer and a J-beta primer mix. TCRdb analysed the 5' RACE reads with MiXCR anew, one entry per CDR3 protein. The data contain fewer than 800,000 distinct CDR3 sequences, approximately 25% of them singletons. Separately, the same data were catalogued under a study of T cells of mothers and their children.

What was sequenced was blood. All receptors derive from a boy aged 5 to 17 in good health.

The chain uses TRBV14 and TRBJ2-6; the D gene is possibly TRBD2 (5 bases). Germline CDR1 SGHDN, CDR2 FVKESK. Trimming left V 4 bases short and J 1 base short, with 5 bases between. The length of the CDR3 is 14 residues. CDR3 bases: TGTGCCAGCAGCCGGACTTCTGGGGCCAACGTCCTGACTTTC. Its protein is CASSRTSGANVLTF.

There are a few counts of this clonotype. Being one base from a much bigger clone, this may be a read error. V usage is TRBV6-5 and J usage is TRBJ2-3; no firm D call. Trimming removed 4 bases from V and 6 bases from J, with 2 bases in between. Germline V lookup: CDR1 MNHEY, CDR2 SVGAGI. The CDR3 consists of 10 residues. CDR3 DNA: TGTGCCAGCAGTTTTGATACGCAGTATTTT. It yields the protein CASSFDTQYF.

The V gene is TRBV20-1, the J gene TRBJ2-5; 7 positions match TRBD1. The V gene end was trimmed by 5 bases and the J gene end by 7 bases; junction bases not matched to a gene: 7. Germline CDR1 DFQATT, CDR2 SNEGSKA (reference sequence). This CDR3 has 12 residues. This chain's CDR3 is CSAAGTEGTQYF. The DNA for the CDR3 is TGCAGTGCTGCCGGGACAGAAGGGACCCAGTACTTC.

This clonotype occurred a few times. The rearrangement joins TRBV28 to TRBJ2-4; no firm D call. Germline V gene lookup returns CDR1 MDHEN and CDR2 SYDVKM. Trimming removed 1 base at V and 1 base at J, with 17 bases between. CDR3 length equals 18 residues. The CDR3 sequence: CASSLSPQALVAKNIQYF. The CDR3 DNA is TGTGCCAGCAGTTTATCCCCGCAGGCGCTGGTTGCCAAAAACATTCAGTACTTC.

V is TRBV7-9 and J is TRBJ2-1; 7 bases match TRBD2. The J call is doubtful: the DNA matches TRBJ2-7 better. CDR3 length: 16 residues. Per the germline V gene, CDR1 is SEHNR and CDR2 is FQNEAQ (reference sequence). CDR3 coding DNA: TGTGCCAGCAGCTCTACAGCGGGAACTACTCCCTACGAGCAGTACTTC. Its protein product is CASSSTAGTTPYEQYF.

The chain couples TRBV9 to TRBJ2-2; TRBD2 matches 10 bases. Germline trimming cut 2 bases from V and 3 bases from J; bases unmatched to any gene: 4. CDR1 SGDLS and CDR2 YYNGEE come from the germline V gene. The CDR3 extends over 16 amino acids. The CDR3 DNA follows: TGTGCCAGCAGCGTCCAACTAGCGGGACACACCGGGGAGCTGTTTTTT. Its translation is CASSVQLAGHTGELFF.

This clonotype was detected only a few times. This chain joins TRBV13 and TRBJ2-3; 8 bases align to TRBD2. The J segment lost 3 bases and the V segment lost 5 bases, leaving 7 bases of the junction unmatched. The CDR3 runs 15 residues. Germline V gene lookup returns CDR1 PRHDT and CDR2 FYEKMQ (reference sequence). In nucleotides, the CDR3 is TGTGCCAGCAGCCCCCGTAGCGGGATGACAGATACGCAGTATTTT. Translation gives CASSPRSGMTDTQYF.

At least ten counts were recorded for this clonotype. At one boundary the junction diverges from the germline segment, which might be a read error. The chain employs TRBV28 and TRBJ2-7; no clear D. CDR1 and CDR2 (germline): MDHEN, SYDVKM. This CDR3 is 14 amino acids long. CDR3 sequence (DNA): TGTGCCAGCAGCCCATGGGCGCAGCCCCTTAAAAGCACCTTC. Translation gives CASSPWAQPLKSTF.

This clonotype was seen more than once but under ten times. This sequence may be a read error, since a much larger clone differs from it by one base. The chain combines TRBV12-3 or TRBV12-4 with TRBJ2-7; tentatively, D is TRBD1 (5 bases). Trimming removed 8 bases at V and 4 bases at J, with 18 bases between. CDR3 size: 14 residues. The CDR3 sequence: CASATGAGWYEQYF. In nucleotides, the CDR3 is TGTGCCAGCGCCACTGGGGCAGGGTGGTACGAGCAGTACTTC.

This chain links TRBV29-1 with TRBJ1-2; a weak D match, TRBD1 (6 bases). The germline gives CDR1 SQVTM, CDR2 ANQGSEA. The CDR3 sequence is 13 residues long. V was cut by 7 bases and J by 5 bases, with 17 bases left in between. The CDR3 here is CSGRTEEQYGYTF. In DNA, the CDR3 is TGCAGCGGGCGGACAGAGGAACAGTATGGCTACACCTTC.

The CDR3 DNA reads as TGCAGTGCCTCCTCTGGGACTAGCGGGTACAATGAGCAGTTCTTC. This codes for CSASSGTSGYNEQFF. V usage is TRBV20-1 and J usage is TRBJ2-1, with TRBD2 identical over 12 bases. CDR1 DFQATT and CDR2 SNEGSKA come from the germline V gene (reference sequence). V gave up 6 bases and J gave up 4 bases; unmatched junction bases: 7. This CDR3 is 15 amino acids long.

The table lists this clonotype with a few counts. This chain joins TRBV7-9 and TRBJ2-7; possibly TRBD2 for D (5 bases). CDR1 is SEHNR, CDR2 FQNEAQ, per germline (reference sequence). This CDR3 is 15 amino acids long. The ends were cut back, 6 bases at V and 4 bases at J, with 19 bases in the middle. CDR3 residues: CASSQDENGIYEQYF. The CDR3 DNA is TGTGCCAGCAGTCAAGACGAAAACGGGATTTACGAGCAGTACTTC.

This clonotype appeared a few times. The chain employs TRBV5-1 and TRBJ1-1, with 9 bases aligning to TRBD1. J was trimmed by 4 bases and V by 4 bases; bases with no gene match: 5. CDR3 length: 14 residues. Germline-derived CDR1 and CDR2 are SGHRS and YFSETQ. The CDR3 sequence: CASSIGTGTTEAFF. DNA for the CDR3: TGCGCCAGCAGCATCGGGACAGGGACCACTGAAGCTTTCTTT.

The CDR3 DNA follows: TGTGCCAGCACTGTTTTAACAGGAGGATACGAGCAGTACTTC. It is translated as CASTVLTGGYEQYF. The rearrangement uses TRBV6-1 and TRBJ2-7; either TRBD1 or TRBD2 may supply D (5 bases each). In germline, CDR1 is MNHNS, CDR2 SASEGT. The V and J ends lost 7 bases and 4 bases respectively, with 17 bases between them. This CDR3 is built from 14 residues.

J is TRBJ2-2 and V is TRBV27; tentative D call: TRBD2 (6 bases). The V gene's germline CDR1 is MNHEY and CDR2 SMNVEV (reference sequence). The germline V and J ends were trimmed by 3 bases and 7 bases, with 9 bases remaining between them. This CDR3 has 13 residues. CDR3 sequence: CASSFAGYGELFF. Here the CDR3 DNA reads TGTGCCAGCAGTTTTGCGGGGTACGGGGAGCTGTTTTTT.

The chain links TRBV9 to TRBJ2-5; D not resolved. The CDR3 is made up of 14 amino acids. The ends were cut back, 0 bases at V and 0 bases at J, with 6 bases in the middle. CDR1 and CDR2 from the germline V gene are SGDLS and YYNGEE. The CDR3, as DNA: TGTGCCAGCAGCGTAGCGGCGTACCAAGAGACCCAGTACTTC. Translation gives CASSVAAYQETQYF.

This chain links TRBV20-1 with TRBJ2-1, with 8 bases fitting TRBD1. This CDR3 has 13 amino acids. V gave up 4 bases and J gave up 15 bases; unmatched junction bases: 14. Looked up from germline, CDR1 is DFQATT and CDR2 is SNEGSKA (reference sequence). The CDR3: CSATPTRTGRLFF. The CDR3 DNA follows: TGCAGTGCTACTCCAACCAGGACAGGGCGGCTGTTCTTC.

This chain joins TRBV24-1 and TRBJ2-1, with D possibly TRBD2 on 6 matching bases. The length of the CDR3 is 14 residues. From germline, CDR1 is KGHDR and CDR2 SFDVKD. V shed 4 bases and J shed 7 bases, with 13 bases lying between them. CDR3 protein: CATSDRRGPNEQFF. The CDR3 DNA follows: TGTGCCACCAGTGACCGGCGGGGACCAAATGAGCAGTTCTTC.

V gene TRBV7-9 combines with J gene TRBJ2-6, with a possible D match to TRBD1 (6 bases). V was clipped by 5 bases and J by 3 bases, with 11 bases between them. CDR1 and CDR2 from the germline V gene are SEHNR and FQNEAQ (reference sequence). This CDR3 has 15 residues. The CDR3, as DNA: TGTGCCAGCAGCACCACAGGGTTTGGGGCCAACGTCCTGACTTTC. This gives the protein CASSTTGFGANVLTF.

The J gene is TRBJ2-3, the V gene TRBV2, with D perhaps TRBD2 (6 bases). V gave up 4 bases and J gave up 7 bases, with 12 bases separating them. The germline V gene has CDR1 SNHLY and CDR2 FYNNEI. CDR3 length equals 13 residues. CDR3 bases: TGTGCCAGCAGTGTGACTAGTATAAATACGCAGTATTTT. Residues: CASSVTSINTQYF. The variable domain in full, completed from reference TRBV2 and TRBJ2-3, reads EPEVTQTPSHQVTQMGQEVILRCVPISNHLYFYWYRQILGQKVEFLVSFYNNEISEKSEIFDDQFSVERPDGSNFTLKIRSTKLEDSAMYFCASSVTSINTQYFGPGTRLTVL.

The CDR3 sequence is CSASVGAYEQYF. DNA for the CDR3: TGCAGTGCTAGCGTCGGTGCCTACGAGCAGTACTTC. The V call is TRBV20-1, the J call TRBJ2-7; unclear D gene. The CDR3 consists of 12 residues. V was shortened by 3 bases and J by 2 bases, with 8 bases between the two germline ends. Germline values: CDR1 DFQATT, CDR2 SNEGSKA (reference sequence).

There are a few counts of this clonotype. The chain combines TRBV4-3 with TRBJ2-2, with D unclear. Germline CDR1 is LGHNA and CDR2 is YSLEER. Trimming stripped 4 bases from V and 6 bases from J, with 12 bases between. This CDR3 comprises 14 residues. Here the CDR3 DNA reads TGCGCCAGCAGCCGCCGGCTCGCCTCCGGGGAGCTGTTTTTT. Encoded protein: CASSRRLASGELFF.

V is TRBV5-4 and J is TRBJ2-5; TRBD1 matches 8 bases. V dropped 0 bases and J dropped 0; count of bases not matched to a gene: 7. This CDR3 has 17 residues. CDR1 is SGHNT, CDR2 YYREEE, per germline (reference sequence). The CDR3 nucleotides read TGTGCCAGCAGCTTGGTGCAGGGGGCAGGAGACCAAGAGACCCAGTACTTC. It specifies CASSLVQGAGDQETQYF.

This clonotype was counted a few times. This rearrangement joins TRBV4-2 to TRBJ2-3; D unresolved. Germline V lookup: CDR1 LGHNA, CDR2 YNFKEQ. The CDR3 runs 15 residues. Trimming removed 4 bases at V and 0 bases at J, with 11 bases between. CDR3 loop: CASSRTRASTDTQYF. DNA of the CDR3: TGTGCCAGCAGCCGTACTCGTGCTAGCACAGATACGCAGTATTTT.

The chain carries TRBV12-3 or TRBV12-4 and TRBJ2-7, with D uncertain. V was clipped by 3 bases and J by 3 bases, with 12 bases between them. The CDR3 sequence is 14 residues long. CDR3 coding DNA: TGTGCCAGCAGTTTTGCTGGGCTAGGCTACGAGCAGTACTTC. This encodes CASSFAGLGYEQYF.

This clonotype was observed a few times. The chain couples TRBV9 to TRBJ2-5, with a tentative D call TRBD2 (5 bases). Germline CDR1 reads SGDLS; CDR2 reads YYNGEE. With 4 bases removed from V and 3 bases from J, the gap between germline ends came to 16 bases. This CDR3 is built from 15 residues. The chain's CDR3 is CASSTDSPKEETQYF. The DNA of the CDR3 is TGTGCCAGCAGCACGGACTCACCCAAAGAAGAGACCCAGTACTTC.

There are a few counts of this clonotype. J is TRBJ2-1 and V is TRBV4-2; TRBD2 matches 12 bases. The CDR3 contains 16 residues. CDR1 is LGHNA, CDR2 YNFKEQ, per germline. The junction had 10 bases not matched to a gene; V was cut back by 0 bases and J by 13 bases. The CDR3 nucleotides are TGTGCCAGCAGCCAAGAGACTAGCGGGGGCAGGGGCGACCAGTTCTTC. Its protein is CASSQETSGGRGDQFF.

CDR3 DNA sequence: TGTGCCAGCGGGGGATCCGGGGGGCAAGAGACCCAGTACTTC. This translates into CASGGSGGQETQYF. The chain uses TRBV9 and TRBJ2-5; 7 bases match TRBD2. The CDR3 totals 14 residues. Trimming took 7 bases from V and 2 from J; bases not matched to a gene: 8. In germline, CDR1 is SGDLS, CDR2 YYNGEE. Full variable domain (outside the CDR3, taken from reference TRBV9 and TRBJ2-5): DSGVTQTPKHLITATGQRVTLRCSPRSGDLSVYWYQQSLDQGLQFLIQYYNGEERAKGNILERFSAQQFPDLHSELNLSSLELGDSALYFCASGGSGGQETQYFGPGTRLLVL.

Only one count was recorded for this clonotype. The rearrangement uses TRBV24-1 and TRBJ2-1; 9 nucleotides agree with TRBD1. This CDR3 comprises 16 residues. Unmatched junction bases numbered 6, after V lost 5 bases and J lost 2 bases. Germline V lookup: CDR1 KGHDR, CDR2 SFDVKD. The CDR3: CATSGLGTGTYNEQFF. DNA for the CDR3: TGTGCCACCAGTGGCTTAGGGACAGGGACCTACAATGAGCAGTTCTTC.